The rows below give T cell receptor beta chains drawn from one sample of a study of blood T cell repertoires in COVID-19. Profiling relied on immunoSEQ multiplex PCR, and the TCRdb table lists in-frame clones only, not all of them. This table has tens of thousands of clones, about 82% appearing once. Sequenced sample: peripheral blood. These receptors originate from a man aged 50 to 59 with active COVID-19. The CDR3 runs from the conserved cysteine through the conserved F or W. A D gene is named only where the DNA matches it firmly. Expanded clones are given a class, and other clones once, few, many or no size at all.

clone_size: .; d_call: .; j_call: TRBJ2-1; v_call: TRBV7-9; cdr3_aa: CASTGDSRNNEQFF; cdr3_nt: TGTGCCAGCACGGGGGACTCCAGAAACAATGAGCAGTTCTTC
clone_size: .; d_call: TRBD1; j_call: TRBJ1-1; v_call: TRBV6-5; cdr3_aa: CASSYATGFQEAFF; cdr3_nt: TGTGCCAGCAGTTACGCGACAGGGTTTCAAGAAGCTTTCTTT
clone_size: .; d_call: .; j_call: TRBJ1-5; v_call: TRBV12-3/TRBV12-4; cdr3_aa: CASVGQLNQPQHF; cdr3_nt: TGTGCCAGCGTTGGACAGCTGAATCAGCCCCAGCATTTT
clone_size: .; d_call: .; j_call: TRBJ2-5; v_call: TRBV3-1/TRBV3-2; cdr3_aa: CASSYSQGGETQYF; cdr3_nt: TGTGCCAGCAGTTATTCCCAGGGGGGAGAGACCCAGTACTTC
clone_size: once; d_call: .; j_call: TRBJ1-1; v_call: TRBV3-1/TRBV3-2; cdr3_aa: CASSQYDKNTEAFF; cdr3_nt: TGTGCCAGCAGCCAATACGACAAGAACACTGAAGCTTTCTTT
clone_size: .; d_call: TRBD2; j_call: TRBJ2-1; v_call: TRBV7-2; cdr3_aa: CASSVGLAGVGSVFF; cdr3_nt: TGTGCCAGCAGCGTCGGACTAGCGGGAGTGGGGAGCGTTTTCTTC
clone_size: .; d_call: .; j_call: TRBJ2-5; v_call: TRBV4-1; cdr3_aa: CASSQGLASETQYF; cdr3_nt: TGCGCCAGCAGCCAAGGGCTAGCGTCAGAGACCCAGTACTTC
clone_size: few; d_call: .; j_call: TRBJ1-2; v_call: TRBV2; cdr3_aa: CASREALQGYGYTF; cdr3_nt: TGTGCCAGCAGGGAAGCGCTACAGGGCTATGGCTACACCTTC
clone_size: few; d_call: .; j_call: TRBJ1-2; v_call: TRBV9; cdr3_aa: CASSSQSAGLGYTF; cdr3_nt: TGTGCCAGCAGCTCCCAGTCGGCGGGTCTCGGCTACACCTTC
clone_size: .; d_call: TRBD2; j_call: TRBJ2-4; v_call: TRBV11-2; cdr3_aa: CASSPRLAGGPDIQYF; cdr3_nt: TGTGCCAGCAGCCCCCGACTAGCGGGGGGGCCGGACATTCAGTACTTC
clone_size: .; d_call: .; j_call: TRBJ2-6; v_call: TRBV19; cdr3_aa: CASSIEGRAANVLTF; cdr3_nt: TGTGCCAGTAGTATTGAGGGCCGCGCGGCCAACGTCCTGACTTTC
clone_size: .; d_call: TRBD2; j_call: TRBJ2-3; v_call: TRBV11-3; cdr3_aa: CASSWGTVSGRALSTDTQYF; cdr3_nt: TGTGCCAGCAGCTGGGGGACGGTTAGCGGGAGGGCCTTGTCGACAGATACGCAGTATTTT
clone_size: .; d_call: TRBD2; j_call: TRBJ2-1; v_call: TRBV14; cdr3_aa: CASSHRTSVKNDEQFF; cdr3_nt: TGTGCCAGCAGCCACCGGACTAGTGTAAAGAACGATGAGCAGTTCTTC
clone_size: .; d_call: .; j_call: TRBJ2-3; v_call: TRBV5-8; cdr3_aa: CASALHGTPGADTQYF; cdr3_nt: TGTGCCAGCGCTCTTCACGGGACTCCCGGGGCAGATACGCAGTATTTT
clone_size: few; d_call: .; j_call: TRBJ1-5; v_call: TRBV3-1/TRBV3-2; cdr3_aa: CASSQEPGGQPQHF; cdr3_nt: TGTGCCAGCAGCCAAGAACCTGGGGGCCAGCCCCAGCATTTT
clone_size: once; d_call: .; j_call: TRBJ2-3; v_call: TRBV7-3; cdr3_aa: CASSLASTDTQYF; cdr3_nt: TGTGCCAGCAGCTTGGCCAGCACAGATACGCAGTATTTT
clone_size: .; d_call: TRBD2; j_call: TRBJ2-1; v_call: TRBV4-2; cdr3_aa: CASSLRGRIAGGPGEQFF; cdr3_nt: TGTGCCAGCAGCCTTCGAGGCCGAATAGCGGGAGGGCCTGGAGAGCAGTTCTTC
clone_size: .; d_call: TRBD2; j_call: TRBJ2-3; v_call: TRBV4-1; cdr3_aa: CASSHTSAQLTDTQYF; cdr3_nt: TGCGCCAGCAGCCACACTAGCGCCCAACTCACAGATACGCAGTATTTT
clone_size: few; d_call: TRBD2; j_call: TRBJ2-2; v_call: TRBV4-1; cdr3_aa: CASSQDLGRGTGELFF; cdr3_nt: TGCGCCAGCAGCCAAGATTTGGGGAGGGGCACCGGGGAGCTGTTTTTT
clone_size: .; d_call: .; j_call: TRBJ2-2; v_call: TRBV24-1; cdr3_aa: CATKDSYTGELFF; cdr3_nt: TGTGCCACCAAGGACAGCTACACCGGGGAGCTGTTTTTT
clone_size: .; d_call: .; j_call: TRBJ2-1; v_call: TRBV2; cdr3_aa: CASSLDNSGNEQFF; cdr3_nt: TGTGCCAGCAGTTTGGATAATAGCGGCAATGAGCAGTTCTTC
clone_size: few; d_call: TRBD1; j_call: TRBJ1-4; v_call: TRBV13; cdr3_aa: CASSLAVGGGEKLFF; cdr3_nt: TGTGCCAGCAGCTTAGCGGTAGGGGGCGGTGAAAAACTGTTTTTT
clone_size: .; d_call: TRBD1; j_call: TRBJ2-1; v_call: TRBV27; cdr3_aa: CASSGGSTGVRFF; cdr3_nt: TGTGCCAGCAGTGGGGGATCTACAGGGGTACGGTTCTTC
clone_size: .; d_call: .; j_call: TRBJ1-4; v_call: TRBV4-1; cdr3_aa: CASSQGPLRGWQEKLFF; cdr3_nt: TGCGCCAGCAGCCAGGGCCCCCTTCGGGGTTGGCAAGAAAAACTGTTTTTT
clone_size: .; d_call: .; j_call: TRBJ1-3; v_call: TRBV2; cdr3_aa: CASSVDGKDTIYF; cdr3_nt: TGTGCCAGCAGTGTTGACGGGAAAGACACCATATATTTT
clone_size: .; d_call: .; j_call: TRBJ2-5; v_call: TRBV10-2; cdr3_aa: CASALGGTGTQYF; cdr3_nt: TGCGCCAGCGCCCTGGGGGGAACGGGGACCCAGTACTTC
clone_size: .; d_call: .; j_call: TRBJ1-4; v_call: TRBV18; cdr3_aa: CASSPGLNEKLFF; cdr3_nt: TGTGCCAGCTCACCGGGCCTTAATGAAAAACTGTTTTTT
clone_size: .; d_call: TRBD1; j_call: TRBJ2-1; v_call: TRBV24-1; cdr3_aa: CATSDPRAGGKGEQFF; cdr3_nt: TGTGCCACCAGCGACCCGAGGGCAGGGGGCAAGGGTGAGCAGTTCTTC
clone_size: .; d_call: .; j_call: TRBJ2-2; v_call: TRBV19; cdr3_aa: CASLGGTNTGELFF; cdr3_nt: TGTGCCAGTTTGGGCGGGACGAACACCGGGGAGCTGTTTTTT
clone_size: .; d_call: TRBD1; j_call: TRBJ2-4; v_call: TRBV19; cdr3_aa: CASSIDSGTGGLDIQYF; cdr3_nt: TGTGCCAGTAGTATAGATTCCGGGACAGGGGGCTTGGACATTCAGTACTTC
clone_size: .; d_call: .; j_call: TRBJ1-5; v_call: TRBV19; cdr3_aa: CASSIDPGGGNQPQHF; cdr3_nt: TGTGCCAGTAGTATAGATCCGGGAGGCGGCAATCAGCCCCAGCATTTT
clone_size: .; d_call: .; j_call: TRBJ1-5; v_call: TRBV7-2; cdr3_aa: CASSSQGNQPQHF; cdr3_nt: TGTGCCAGCAGCTCGCAGGGTAATCAGCCCCAGCATTTT
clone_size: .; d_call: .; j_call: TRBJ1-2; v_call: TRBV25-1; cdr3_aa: CASSRDTGNYGYTF; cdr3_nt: TGTGCCAGCAGTAGGGACACTGGTAACTATGGCTACACCTTC
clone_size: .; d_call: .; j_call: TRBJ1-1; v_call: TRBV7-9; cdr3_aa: CASSADSMNTEAFF; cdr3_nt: TGTGCCAGCAGCGCAGACAGTATGAACACTGAAGCTTTCTTT
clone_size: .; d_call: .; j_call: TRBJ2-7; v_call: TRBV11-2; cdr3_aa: CASSLDQGRGVDEQYF; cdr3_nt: TGTGCCAGCAGCTTAGATCAGGGCAGGGGTGTCGACGAGCAGTACTTC
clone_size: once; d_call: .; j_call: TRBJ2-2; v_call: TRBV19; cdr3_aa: CASSPLTNTGELFF; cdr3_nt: TGTGCCAGTAGCCCACTCACTAACACCGGGGAGCTGTTTTTT
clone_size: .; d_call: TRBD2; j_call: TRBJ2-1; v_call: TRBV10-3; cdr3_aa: CAIKILTSGYNEQFF; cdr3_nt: TGTGCCATCAAGATATTGACTAGCGGGTACAATGAGCAGTTCTTC
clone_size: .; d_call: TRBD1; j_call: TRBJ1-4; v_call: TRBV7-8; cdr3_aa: CASRPGGQGREKLFF; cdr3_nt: TGTGCCAGCAGACCAGGGGGACAGGGTCGGGAAAAACTGTTTTTT
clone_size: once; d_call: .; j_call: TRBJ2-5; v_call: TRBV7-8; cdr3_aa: CASSLALGNFQTQYF; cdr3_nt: TGTGCCAGCAGCTTAGCTCTCGGGAACTTTCAGACCCAGTACTTC
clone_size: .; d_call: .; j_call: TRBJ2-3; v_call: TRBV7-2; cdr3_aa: CASSLASGTDTQYF; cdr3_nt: TGTGCCAGCAGCTTAGCTTCTGGCACAGATACGCAGTATTTT
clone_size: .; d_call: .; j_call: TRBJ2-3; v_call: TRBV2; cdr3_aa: CASRPGSSTDTQYF; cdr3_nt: TGTGCCAGCAGGCCAGGTAGTAGCACAGATACGCAGTATTTT
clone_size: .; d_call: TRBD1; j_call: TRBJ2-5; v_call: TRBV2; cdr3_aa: CASSPTGAQETQYF; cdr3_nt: TGTGCCAGCAGTCCTACAGGGGCACAAGAGACCCAGTACTTC
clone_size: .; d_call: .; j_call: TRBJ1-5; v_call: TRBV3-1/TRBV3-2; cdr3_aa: CASSSTGNQPQHF; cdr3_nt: TGTGCCAGCAGCAGTACGGGCAATCAGCCCCAGCATTTT
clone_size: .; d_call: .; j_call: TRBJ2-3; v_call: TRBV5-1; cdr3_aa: CASSLVGGTTDTQYF; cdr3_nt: TGCGCCAGCAGCTTGGTCGGAGGGACCACAGATACGCAGTATTTT
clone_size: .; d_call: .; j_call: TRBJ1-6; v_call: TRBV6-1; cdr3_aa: CASSEQAADNSPLHF; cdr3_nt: TGTGCCAGCAGTGAACAAGCCGCCGATAATTCACCCCTCCACTTT
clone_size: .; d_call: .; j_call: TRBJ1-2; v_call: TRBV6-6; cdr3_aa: CASYGGSANYGYTF; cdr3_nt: TGTGCCAGCTACGGGGGGAGCGCTAACTATGGCTACACCTTC
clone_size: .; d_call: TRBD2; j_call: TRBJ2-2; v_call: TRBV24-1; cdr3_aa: CATSDLPWTSGPGVAGELFF; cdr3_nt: TGTGCCACCAGTGATTTGCCCTGGACTAGCGGCCCCGGCGTGGCCGGGGAGCTGTTTTTT
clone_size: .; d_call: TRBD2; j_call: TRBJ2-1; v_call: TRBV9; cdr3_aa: CASSLSAGTSGINEQFF; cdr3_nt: TGTGCCAGCAGCCTATCCGCCGGGACTAGCGGGATCAATGAGCAGTTCTTC
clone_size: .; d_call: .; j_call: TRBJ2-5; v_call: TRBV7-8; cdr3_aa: CASSPRTNQETQYF; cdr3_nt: TGTGCCAGCAGCCCCCGGACTAATCAAGAGACCCAGTACTTC
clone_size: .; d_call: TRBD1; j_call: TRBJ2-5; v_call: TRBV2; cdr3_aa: CASSEGGTGLGTQYF; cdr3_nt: TGTGCCAGCAGTGAAGGAGGGACAGGCCTGGGGACCCAGTACTTC
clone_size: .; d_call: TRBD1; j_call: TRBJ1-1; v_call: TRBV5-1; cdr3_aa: CASSLGYRGEDTEAFF; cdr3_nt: TGCGCCAGCAGCTTGGGGTACAGGGGAGAGGACACTGAAGCTTTCTTT
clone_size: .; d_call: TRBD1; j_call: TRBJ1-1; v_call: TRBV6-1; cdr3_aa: CASSEGQGAGNTEAFF; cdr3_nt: TGTGCCAGCAGTGAAGGACAGGGGGCGGGAAACACTGAAGCTTTCTTT
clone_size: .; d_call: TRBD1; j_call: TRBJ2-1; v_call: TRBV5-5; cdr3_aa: CASSSYDRGLTYNEQFF; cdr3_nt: TGTGCCAGCAGCTCGTACGACAGGGGGCTGACCTACAATGAGCAGTTCTTC